The 5 T cell receptor beta chains presented below share a single source sample, sequenced in a study of blood T cells in healthy people across ages. Alongside a J-beta primer mix, a sample-barcoded 5' primer served in a second PCR lasting about 7 to 11 cycles. One entry per CDR3 protein results from TCRdb running MiXCR on the 5' RACE reads. The table includes some 790,000 distinct CDR3 sequences, roughly 26% detected once. Sequencing was done on a sample of blood. These TCRs come from an elderly woman in good health.

As to this clonotype: This may come from a read error, since a much larger clone is one base off. CDR3 coding DNA: TGTGCCAGCAGGCCTCCGGGATCAGGGGAGACCCAGTTCTTC. Residues: CASRPPGSGETQFF. The rearrangement joins TRBV6-2 or TRBV6-3 to TRBJ2-1; D is perhaps TRBD1 (6 bases). The CDR3 extends over 14 amino acids. From germline, CDR1 is MNHEY and CDR2 SVGEGT. V was cut by 6 bases and J by 13 bases, with 22 bases left in between.

V usage is TRBV20-1 and J usage is TRBJ1-5, with D uncertain. The CDR3 runs to 16 residues. V gave up 3 bases and J gave up 0 bases, with 15 bases separating them. CDR1 and CDR2 from the germline V gene are DFQATT and SNEGSKA (reference sequence). The CDR3 sequence is CSARVVQDYSNQPQHF. In nucleotides, the CDR3 is TGCAGTGCTAGGGTGGTTCAGGACTATAGCAATCAGCCCCAGCATTTT.

Points on this clonotype: This could be a read error, since a much larger clone is one nucleotide away. The CDR3 DNA follows: TGCGCCAGCGGCTTGGTTTCGACCTCCTACGAGCAGTACTTC. Amino acids: CASGLVSTSYEQYF. The chain is built from TRBV5-1 and TRBJ2-7; D remains unclear. This CDR3 contains 14 residues. Germline lookup yields CDR1 SGHRS and CDR2 YFSETQ.

This clonotype has more than one count but fewer than ten. V gene TRBV5-6 combines with J gene TRBJ2-4; tentatively, D is TRBD2 (6 bases). The J call may be faulty, since TRBJ2-7 better matches the DNA end. The germline CDR1 and CDR2 sequences are SGHDT and YYEEEE. The CDR3 runs 13 residues. The CDR3 sequence is CASSPGVAYEQYF. DNA for the CDR3: TGTGCCAGCAGCCCGGGGGTGGCCTACGAGCAGTACTTC.

To note about this clonotype: This may be a read error: a much more frequent sequence differs by one nucleotide. The V gene is TRBV7-8, the J gene TRBJ2-3; either TRBD1 or TRBD2 may fit D (5 bases each). CDR1 is SGHVS, CDR2 FQNEAQ, per germline. This CDR3 is 13 amino acids long. Trimming shortened V by 11 bases and J by 5 bases, and 17 bases separated the two germline ends. CDR3: CAGRQGVGDTQYF. CDR3 bases: TGTGCCGGCCGCCAGGGAGTTGGAGATACGCAGTATTTT.